A selection of T cell receptor beta chains follows, all from one sample in a study of OX40 agonist ivuxolimab in advanced cancers. Assay used: immunoSEQ multiplex PCR; TCRdb lists only in-frame clones, some missing. The sample consists of tens of thousands of clones, 85% to 90% of them appearing once. This specimen consisted of CD4+ or CD8+ T cells sorted from blood, obtained in a trial of the OX40 agonist ivuxolimab. These receptors were obtained from an adult with an advanced solid tumor such as melanoma, head and neck, liver or kidney cancer. Both conserved end residues are trimmed from each CDR3.

>TRBV5-1|TRBJ2-2
ASSQDKVRTGELF
>TRBV11-2|TRBJ1-2
ASSLTRANYGYT
>TRBV5-6|TRBJ1-1
ASSPRRGFEAF
>TRBV7-3|TRBJ2-1
ASSSGSGTRGNEQF
>TRBV19|TRBJ1-5
ASNLVTGVQPQH
>TRBV6-1|TRBJ2-7
ASSEKDAAMMSTSRWLQ
>TRBV30|TRBJ1-3
AWSPATHTIY
>TRBV4-2|TRBJ2-3
ASSPGSRAY
>TRBV18|TRBJ2-1
ASSPGLAGAGEQF
>TRBV7-9|TRBJ2-5
ASSLPTLEISQY
>TRBV18|TRBJ1-5
ASSPTGGHSNQPQH
>TRBV19|TRBJ2-7
ASGTGTSGYEQY
>TRBV28|TRBJ1-2
ASSLTGPYGYT
>TRBV18|TRBJ2-3
ASSPQGARTDTQY
>TRBV5-6|TRBJ2-5
ASSLALAGGTQY
>TRBV27|TRBJ1-5
ASSGTGNQPQH
>TRBV6-5|TRBJ1-2
ASRQGDGYT
>TRBV10-3|TRBJ2-1
AISVGSGSSGEQF
>TRBV7-9|TRBJ2-7
ASSLEGGGYEQY
>TRBV7-9|TRBJ1-1
ASSLSTDTEAF
>TRBV7-8|TRBJ2-1
ASSPRQASSYNEQF
>TRBV9|TRBJ2-1
ASSTAEYNEQF
>TRBV12-5|TRBJ2-1
ASGLGAEGVNEQF
>TRBV5-1|TRBJ2-1
ASSDPGAPYYNEQF
>TRBV5-8|TRBJ2-2
ASSWTHMGTGELF
>TRBV11-2|TRBJ1-1
ASSLAGRNTEAF
>TRBV9|TRBJ1-1
ASSVASGTYTEAF
>TRBV5-5|TRBJ1-2
ASSLASRGTGYGYT
>TRBV7-3|TRBJ1-2
ASSLNGGISGYT
>TRBV19|TRBJ2-3
ASRIAGTDTQY
>TRBV15|TRBJ2-7
ATSTGIGTSGKGHEQY
>TRBV19|TRBJ1-3
ASNPGPRQRFSGNTIY
>TRBV11-3|TRBJ2-3
ASSLGSTDTQY
>TRBV14|TRBJ2-1
ASSQVVGGLADNEQF
>TRBV7-9|TRBJ2-3
ASSLDPYTQY
>TRBV5-6|TRBJ2-7
ASSFLGGQYEQY
>TRBV6-4|TRBJ2-2
ASSEGYTGELF
>TRBV2|TRBJ1-6
ARSEGSSYNSPLH
>TRBV4-2|TRBJ2-7
ASSQALAGERYEQY
>TRBV7-8|TRBJ2-7
ASSRGQPEQY
>TRBV7-2|TRBJ2-7
ASSETYEQY
>TRBV5-4|TRBJ2-7
ASSLEDYEQY
>TRBV2|TRBJ1-2
ASSEGDRGYGYT
>TRBV5-4|TRBJ2-5
ASSFISQETQY
>TRBV7-9|TRBJ2-1
ASSYLAGGGNEQF